This T cell receptor beta chain derives from a study of blood T cell repertoires in COVID-19. Whole-study context: Donors in the United States, Italy and Spain gave samples during acute or convalescent COVID-19. T cells, B-cell-depleted T cells, or PBMCs provided the cDNA or gDNA that served as material.

Original methodology: Using reference gene primer amplification, nucleated cell counts were estimated. Sequencing used immunoSEQ multiplex PCR; TCRdb keeps in-frame clones, though not all of them. V and J calls and clone size are those listed in that table; D and trimming were worked out from the DNA. The sample lists some 48,000 clones; approximately 84% were seen once. CDR3 length: 13 residues. Germline trimming cut 7 bases from V and 5 bases from J; bases unmatched to any gene: 4. CDR1 and CDR2 from the germline V gene are MNHEY and SVGAGI. The source material was peripheral blood. The sequence was obtained from a man in his fifties or sixties with acute or convalescent COVID-19. J is TRBJ2-2 and V is TRBV6-5; TRBD1 matches 7 bases. Written as DNA, the CDR3 is TGTGCCAGCACTTTGACAGGGACCGGGGAGCTGTTTTTT. Translating gives CASTLTGTGELFF.